Listed here is a single TCR beta chain. This sample stems from a study of blood T cell repertoires in COVID-19. Study overall: Spain, Italy and the United States supplied samples that represented acute and convalescent COVID-19.

The V and J ends lost 5 bases and 8 bases respectively, with 9 bases between them. This CDR3 is 11 amino acids long. CDR1 SGHDN and CDR2 FVKESK come from the germline V gene. Cohort placement rested on clinical history that participants reported themselves. Per the original data handling: Estimated nucleated cell counts came from reference gene primer amplification. Only in-frame clones appear in the TCRdb table, and some are missing; sequencing was by immunoSEQ multiplex PCR. That table furnishes V, J and clone size, whereas the DNA furnished D and trimming. Here the sample spans 250,000 to 300,000 clones, 90% being singletons.

The sample comprised PBMCs or T cells enriched from blood (not recorded which). The sequence derives from a woman aged 30 to 39 who had recovered from COVID-19. The rearrangement joins TRBV14 to TRBJ1-2, with D perhaps TRBD1 (6 bases). CDR3 in DNA: TGTGCCAGCAGCTACAGGGACGGCTACACCTTC. Translated, it gives CASSYRDGYTF.